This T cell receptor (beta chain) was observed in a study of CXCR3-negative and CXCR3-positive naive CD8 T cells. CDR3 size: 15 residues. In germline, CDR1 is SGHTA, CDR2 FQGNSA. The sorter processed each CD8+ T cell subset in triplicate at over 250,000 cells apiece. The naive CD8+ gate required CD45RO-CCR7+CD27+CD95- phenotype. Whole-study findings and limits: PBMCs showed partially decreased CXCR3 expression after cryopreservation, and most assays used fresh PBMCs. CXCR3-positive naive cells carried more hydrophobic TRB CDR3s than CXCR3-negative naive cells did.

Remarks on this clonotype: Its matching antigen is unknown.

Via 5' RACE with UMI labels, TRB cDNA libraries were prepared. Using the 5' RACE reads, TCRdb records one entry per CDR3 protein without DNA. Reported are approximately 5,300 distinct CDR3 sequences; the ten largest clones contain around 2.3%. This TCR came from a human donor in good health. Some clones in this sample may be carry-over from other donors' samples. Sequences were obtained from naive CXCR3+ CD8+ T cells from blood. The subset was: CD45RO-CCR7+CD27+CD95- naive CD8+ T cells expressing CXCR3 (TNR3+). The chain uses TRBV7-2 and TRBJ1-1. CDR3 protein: CASSLVDVMGTEAFF. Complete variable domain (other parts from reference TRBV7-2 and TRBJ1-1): GAGVSQSPSNKVTEKGKDVELRCDPISGHTALYWYRQSLGQGLEFLIYFQGNSAPDKSGLPSDRFSAERTGGSVSTLTIQRTQQEDSAVYLCASSLVDVMGTEAFFGQGTRLTVV.